This TCR beta chain is from a study of blood T cell repertoires in COVID-19. Profiling relied on immunoSEQ multiplex PCR, and the TCRdb table lists in-frame clones only, not all of them. The sample lists 160,000 or so clones; approximately 88% were seen once. CDR3 length: 15 amino acids. Trimming pared 4 bases from V and 0 bases from J, leaving 12 bases between. Germline CDR1 is SGHRS and CDR2 is YFSETQ. Input material: PBMCs or T cells enriched from blood (not recorded which). This sequence originates from a woman in her 50s who had recovered from COVID-19. The chain employs TRBV5-1 and TRBJ2-3; tentative D call: TRBD1 (6 bases). CDR3 sequence reads: CASSITGMSTDTQYF. CDR3 in DNA: TGCGCCAGCAGCATAACAGGGATGAGCACAGATACGCAGTATTTT.